Below are 19 T cell receptor beta chains sequenced from a single sample in a study of vaccination effects on CD4 cells after COVID-19. Ahead of sequencing, the ViraFEST assay grew antigen-specific CD4+ T cells using viral peptide pools. Subsequent to a culture period of approximately 11 days, CD4+ T cells were isolated. Absence of prior SARS-CoV-2 infection characterized the vaccine recipients, who showed negative nucleocapsid antibodies. Their recognized antigens are unknown. The assay was immunoSEQ multiplex PCR, and TCRdb's table has in-frame clones only and misses some. Here the sample spans about 68,000 clones, over 70% being singletons. Source: CD4+ T cells from PBMCs cultured with SARS-CoV-2 spike peptides, taken before COVID-19 vaccination. The receptors were sampled from a human donor who received a COVID-19 vaccine.

This rearrangement joins TRBV7-2 to TRBJ2-1; 7 bases fit TRBD1. Germline loops: CDR1 SGHTA, CDR2 FQGNSA. The CDR3 length is 15 residues. V gave up 4 bases and J gave up 8 bases; unmatched junction bases: 11. The CDR3 region is CASSSGTASGYEQFF. Written as DNA, the CDR3 is TGTGCCAGCAGCTCAGGGACAGCCTCTGGGTATGAGCAGTTCTTC.

This clone was observed a handful of times. This rearrangement joins TRBV6-6 to TRBJ2-1, with D perhaps matching TRBD2 (6 bases). Trimming removed 6 bases from V and 4 bases from J, with 10 bases in between. CDR3 length equals 13 residues. Germline V gene lookup returns CDR1 MNHNY and CDR2 SVGAGI (reference sequence). The CDR3: CASREGLYNEQFF. As DNA, the CDR3 is TGTGCCAGCAGAGAGGGACTGTACAATGAGCAGTTCTTC.

The V call is TRBV9, the J call TRBJ2-2; 7 nucleotides align to TRBD2. In germline, CDR1 is SGDLS, CDR2 YYNGEE. After removal of 6 bases from V and 7 bases from J, the junction contained 9 bases not matched to a gene. CDR3 length: 14 residues. The CDR3 region has the DNA TGTGCCAGCACGGCGGGACTAAGGATCGGGGAGCTGTTTTTT. Protein sequence: CASTAGLRIGELFF.

The chain recombines TRBV3-1 (or the pseudogene TRBV3-2) with TRBJ2-3, with D perhaps matching TRBD2 (6 bases). Trimming removed 6 bases at V and 0 bases at J, with 10 bases between. CDR1 is LGHDT, CDR2 YNNKEL, per germline (reference sequence). This CDR3 is built from 14 residues. CDR3 protein: CASRSSGSTDTQYF. CDR3 DNA: TGTGCCAGCAGGAGTAGCGGTAGCACAGATACGCAGTATTTT.

The rearrangement uses TRBV28 and TRBJ1-1, with a possible D match to TRBD1 (5 bases). V lost 6 bases and J 1 base, leaving 12 bases between the germline ends. Germline lookup yields CDR1 MDHEN and CDR2 SYDVKM. The CDR3 is 14 amino acids. For the CDR3, the DNA is TGTGCCAGCAGGCCCGGGACCGCGAACACTGAAGCTTTCTTT. This codes for CASRPGTANTEAFF. The complete variable domain, with remaining parts taken from reference TRBV28 and TRBJ1-1, reads DVKVTQSSRYLVKRTGEKVFLECVQDMDHENMFWYRQDPGLGLRLIYFSYDVKMKEKGDIPEGYSVSREKKERFSLILESASTNQTSMYLCASRPGTANTEAFFGQGTRLTVV.

This clone was observed once. This chain links TRBV15 with TRBJ2-3; unclear D gene. CDR3 length equals 14 residues. Germline V gene data show CDR1 as LNHNV and CDR2 as YYDKDF (reference sequence). The ends were cut back, 0 bases at V and 1 base at J, with 5 bases in the middle. The CDR3 bases are TGTGCCACCAGCAGAGATCGGGGCACAGATACGCAGTATTTT. Translation gives CATSRDRGTDTQYF.

In its sample, this clone is large. This sequence joins TRBV9 and TRBJ1-3; D is unclear. Deletions cut 0 bases from V and 3 bases from J, with 16 bases between. The CDR3 length is 17 residues. Germline V lookup: CDR1 SGDLS, CDR2 YYNGEE. In DNA form, the CDR3 reads TGTGCCAGCAGCGTAGTCGGACCCCAAATCGGTGGAAACACCATATATTTT. Translating it yields CASSVVGPQIGGNTIYF.

This sequence joins TRBV28 and TRBJ1-2; D unclear. The CDR3 is 13 amino acids. The V end was cut by 3 bases, the J end by 1 base, with 6 bases between. The germline CDR1 and CDR2 sequences are MDHEN and SYDVKM. The CDR3 coding sequence is TGTGCCAGCAGTTTTAGGATTAACTATGGCTACACCTTC. This gives the protein CASSFRINYGYTF.

The rearrangement links TRBV21-1 to TRBJ2-7; the D call of TRBD1 is as the table states it, not checked on the DNA. TRBV21-1 is a pseudogene locus. The CDR3 length is 17 residues. The CDR3 is CASSSYRADKTSYEQYV. In DNA, the CDR3 is TGTGCCAGCAGCTCCTATCGGGCGGACAAGACCTCCTACGAGCAGTACGTC.

This clone was recorded once. The chain recombines TRBV7-3 with TRBJ2-7, with 9 bases matching TRBD1. The CDR3 contains 17 residues. V dropped 2 bases and J dropped 0; count of bases not matched to a gene: 8. Germline CDR1 SGHTA, CDR2 FQGTGA. The CDR3 spells CASSLPAYRGHSYEQYV. Written as DNA, the CDR3 is TGTGCCAGCAGCTTACCTGCATACAGGGGGCACTCCTACGAGCAGTACGTC.

V gene TRBV10-3 combines with J gene TRBJ2-7; the D call may be TRBD1 or TRBD2 (7 bases each). CDR3 length: 14 amino acids. The germline V and J ends were trimmed by 10 bases and 1 base, with 17 bases remaining between them. Per germline, CDR1 ENHRY and CDR2 SYGVKD. DNA for the CDR3: TGTGCCACCAGGGGGGGGGCAGGTTCCTACGAGCAGTACGTC. Residues: CATRGGAGSYEQYV.

The chain is built from TRBV7-2 and TRBJ1-6; 9 nucleotides match TRBD1. Trimming cost V 6 bases and J 10 bases; bases outside gene matches: 7. The CDR3 loop spans 14 amino acids. The germline V gene encodes CDR1 SGHTA and CDR2 FQGNSA. CDR3 coding DNA: TGTGCCAGCAGAACCGGGACAGGGTCATCACCCCTCCACTTT. Translation gives CASRTGTGSSPLHF. The variable domain in full, with the rest retrieved from reference TRBV7-2 and TRBJ1-6, is GAGVSQSPSNKVTEKGKDVELRCDPISGHTALYWYRQSLGQGLEFLIYFQGNSAPDKSGLPSDRFSAERTGGSVSTLTIQRTQQEDSAVYLCASRTGTGSSPLHFGNGTRLTVT.

The J gene is TRBJ2-3, the V gene TRBV6-2 or TRBV6-3, with unresolved D. This CDR3 contains 14 residues. Deletions cut 4 bases from V and 3 bases from J, with 11 bases between. Germline V gene sequence: CDR1 MNHEY, CDR2 SVGEGT. The DNA for the CDR3 is TGTGCCAGCAGTTCCCCCCCGAGAACAGATACGCAGTATTTT. This translates into CASSSPPRTDTQYF.

The chain carries TRBV2 and TRBJ1-5; a possible D gene is TRBD1 (6 bases). The germline V and J ends were trimmed by 5 bases and 11 bases, with 19 bases remaining between them. Germline CDR1 is SNHLY and CDR2 is FYNNEI. This CDR3 region has 14 residues. The CDR3 spells CASSQGTPLPAQHF. CDR3 nucleotides: TGTGCCAGCAGTCAGGGGACCCCCCTTCCGGCCCAGCATTTT.

The V call is TRBV5-4, the J call TRBJ1-2; 8 bases agree with TRBD1. Per germline, CDR1 SGHNT and CDR2 YYREEE (reference sequence). The V and J ends lost 0 bases and 7 bases, in that order; junction bases with no gene match: 5. The CDR3 length is 14 residues. The CDR3 region is CASSLEQGAGGYTF. The CDR3 DNA reads TGTGCCAGCAGCTTGGAGCAGGGGGCAGGTGGCTACACCTTC. Complete variable domain (other parts from reference TRBV5-4 and TRBJ1-2): ETGVTQSPTHLIKTRGQQVTLRCSSQSGHNTVSWYQQALGQGPQFIFQYYREEENGRGNFPPRFSGLQFPNYSSELNVNALELDDSALYLCASSLEQGAGGYTFGSGTRLTVV.

The rearrangement uses TRBV27 and TRBJ1-4, with D tentatively TRBD1 (6 bases). The V gene lost 3 bases and the J gene lost 8 bases, with 13 bases spanning the gap. The length of the CDR3 is 14 residues. Germline-derived CDR1 and CDR2 are MNHEY and SMNVEV (reference sequence). This chain's CDR3 is CASSLRDMGEKLFF. CDR3 DNA: TGTGCCAGCAGTTTGCGGGACATGGGCGAAAAACTGTTTTTT.

The chain uses TRBV9 and TRBJ1-4; D is unresolved. This CDR3 comprises 15 residues. CDR1 and CDR2 from the germline V gene are SGDLS and YYNGEE. Deletions cut 3 bases from V and 0 bases from J, with 9 bases between. The CDR3, as DNA: TGTGCCAGCAGCGCCTCCCCGGCAACTAATGAAAAACTGTTTTTT. The encoded protein is CASSASPATNEKLFF.

The chain recombines TRBV7-2 with TRBJ1-1; D is unresolved. Trimming removed 0 bases at V and 4 bases at J, with 9 bases between. Germline V gene data show CDR1 as SGHTA and CDR2 as FQGNSA. The CDR3 is 14 residues long. CDR3: CASSLAEGFTEAFF. The CDR3 DNA is TGTGCCAGCAGCTTAGCTGAGGGATTCACTGAAGCTTTCTTT.

In nucleotides, the CDR3 is TGTGCCAGCAGCGTAGGTAGCGGGGGGGAGACCCAGTACTTC. Amino acids: CASSVGSGGETQYF. This chain links TRBV9 with TRBJ2-5; 10 bases are shared with TRBD2. CDR3 length: 14 residues. The junction had 1 base not matched to a gene; V was cut back by 0 bases and J by 5 bases. Germline CDR1 and CDR2: SGDLS and YYNGEE.